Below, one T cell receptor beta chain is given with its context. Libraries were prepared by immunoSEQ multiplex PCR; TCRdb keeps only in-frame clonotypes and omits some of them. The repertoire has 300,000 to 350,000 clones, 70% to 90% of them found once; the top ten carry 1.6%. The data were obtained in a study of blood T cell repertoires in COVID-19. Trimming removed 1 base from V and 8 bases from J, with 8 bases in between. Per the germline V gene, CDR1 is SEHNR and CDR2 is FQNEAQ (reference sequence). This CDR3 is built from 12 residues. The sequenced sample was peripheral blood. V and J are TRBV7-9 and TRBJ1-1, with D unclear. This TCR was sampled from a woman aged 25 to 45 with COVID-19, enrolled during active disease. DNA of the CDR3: TGTGCCAGCAGCTTAGTAACGGTAGAAGCTTTCTTT. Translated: CASSLVTVEAFF.